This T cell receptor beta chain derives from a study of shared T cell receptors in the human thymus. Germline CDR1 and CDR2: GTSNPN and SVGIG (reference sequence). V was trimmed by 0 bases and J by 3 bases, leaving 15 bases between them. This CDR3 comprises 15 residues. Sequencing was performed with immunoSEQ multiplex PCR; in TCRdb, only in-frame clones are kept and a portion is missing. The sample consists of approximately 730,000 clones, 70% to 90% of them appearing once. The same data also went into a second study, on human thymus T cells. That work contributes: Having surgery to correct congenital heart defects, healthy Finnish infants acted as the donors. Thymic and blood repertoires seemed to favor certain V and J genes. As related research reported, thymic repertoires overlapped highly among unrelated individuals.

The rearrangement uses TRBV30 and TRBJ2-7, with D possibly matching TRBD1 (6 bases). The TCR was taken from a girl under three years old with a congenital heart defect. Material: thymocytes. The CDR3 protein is CAWSVQPDRIYEQYF. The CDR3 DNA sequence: TGTGCCTGGAGTGTACAACCGGACAGAATCTACGAGCAGTACTTC.